Presented here are 30 T cell receptor beta chains from one specimen sequenced in a study of shared clonotypes between healthy human individuals. Produced via immunoSEQ multiplex PCR; TCRdb's table is partial and in-frame only. This sample carries some 530,000 clones, about 85% of them seen once, and the ten largest clones take roughly 13%. Material: PBMCs. The receptors come from a woman aged 35 to 49 in good health. Some clones in this sample may be carry-over from other donors' samples.

The chain has TRBV2 and TRBJ1-3; TRBD1 aligns across 7 bases. The germline V gene encodes CDR1 SNHLY and CDR2 FYNNEI. The CDR3 length is 15 residues. Losses at the gene ends were 8 bases for V and 0 bases for J; bases not matched to a gene: 7. In DNA, the CDR3 is TGTGCCAGCTCGGGACAGAGTGGCTCTGGAAACACCATATATTTT. Amino acids: CASSGQSGSGNTIYF.

This clone has just one count. This sequence joins TRBV2 and TRBJ2-7; perhaps D is TRBD1 or TRBD2 (5 bases each). Trimming removed 3 bases from V and 3 bases from J, with 15 bases in between. Germline CDR1 reads SNHLY; CDR2 reads FYNNEI. This CDR3 has 15 residues. CDR3 amino acids: CASSDWPGAHYEQYF. CDR3 sequence (DNA): TGTGCCAGCAGTGATTGGCCCGGGGCACACTACGAGCAGTACTTC.

This rearrangement joins TRBV7-8 to TRBJ2-7; D is uncertain. Germline V gene data show CDR1 as SGHVS and CDR2 as FQNEAQ. The V gene lost 4 bases and the J gene lost 3 bases, with 16 bases spanning the gap. The length of the CDR3 is 15 residues. The DNA of the CDR3 is TGTGCCAGCAGCTCAAGGAGATGGGGTAGCTACGAGCAGTACTTC. Protein sequence: CASSSRRWGSYEQYF.

The V and J genes are TRBV18 and TRBJ2-2; 8 nucleotides agree with TRBD2. The junction had 6 bases not matched to a gene; V was cut back by 2 bases and J by 4 bases. Germline CDR1 KGHSH, CDR2 LQKENI. The CDR3 has 16 amino acids. The CDR3, as DNA: TGTGCCAGCTCACCAACGGCGGGAGGCGGCACCGGGGAGCTGTTTTTT. Translating gives CASSPTAGGGTGELFF.

This chain connects TRBV5-1 to TRBJ2-3; the match to TRBD2 covers 7 bases. Germline-derived CDR1 and CDR2 are SGHRS and YFSETQ. J gave up 3 bases and V 2 bases, and 6 bases lay outside the gene matches. This CDR3 contains 15 residues. The CDR3 DNA is TGCGCCAGCAGCTTCCTAGCGGCGGGGACAGATACGCAGTATTTT. Its translation: CASSFLAAGTDTQYF.

J is TRBJ2-3 and V is TRBV5-6, with TRBD2 matching 13 bases. Per germline, CDR1 SGHDT and CDR2 YYEEEE. The CDR3 totals 16 residues. Trimming removed 3 bases from V and 4 bases from J; junction bases left unmatched: 5. CDR3 loop: CASSSGLAGDPDTQYF. Here the CDR3 DNA reads TGTGCCAGCAGCTCTGGACTAGCGGGAGATCCAGATACGCAGTATTTT.

CDR3 sequence reads: CASSATGVRQPQHF. CDR3 DNA: TGTGCCAGCAGTGCGACAGGGGTGCGACAGCCCCAGCATTTT. This chain uses TRBV25-1 with TRBJ1-5; TRBD1 matches 8 bases. The CDR3 consists of 14 residues. The germline V gene has CDR1 MGHDK and CDR2 SYGVNS. V lost 4 bases, J lost 7 bases, and 6 bases stayed unmatched.

This chain links TRBV2 with TRBJ2-7; 10 nucleotides align to TRBD1. V was clipped by 8 bases and J by 4 bases; unmatched bases: 5. The CDR3 totals 13 residues. CDR1 is SNHLY and CDR2 is FYNNEI in the germline V gene. The CDR3 spells CASRRDRGYEQYF. CDR3 nucleotide sequence: TGTGCCAGCCGCCGGGACAGGGGATACGAGCAGTACTTC.

This clone was counted between two and nine times. The chain combines TRBV15 with TRBJ2-3, with TRBD2 matching over 7 bases. The CDR3 totals 17 residues. V was clipped by 3 bases and J by 6 bases; unmatched bases: 15. Germline V gene data show CDR1 as LNHNV and CDR2 as YYDKDF (reference sequence). CDR3 bases: TGTGCCACCAGCAGTGGGTTTAGTTCGGGAGGACCGGATACGCAGTATTTT. Its protein product is CATSSGFSSGGPDTQYF.

The genes are TRBV4-2 and TRBJ1-5; 9 nucleotides line up with TRBD1. The CDR3 is 14 amino acids. Germline V CDR1 and CDR2: LGHNA, YNFKEQ. V lost 10 bases and J lost 4; bases outside the gene matches: 8. CDR3 sequence reads: CATRRTGENQPQHF. The CDR3 bases are TGTGCCACCCGAAGGACAGGGGAAAATCAGCCCCAGCATTTT.

The chain joins TRBV27 to TRBJ2-5, with D possibly being TRBD2 (5 bases). Germline CDR1 MNHEY, CDR2 SMNVEV (reference sequence). The ends were cut back, 2 bases at V and 5 bases at J, with 12 bases in the middle. CDR3 length: 14 residues. CDR3 in amino acids: CASSLGPPGETQYF. The CDR3 DNA reads as TGTGCCAGCAGTTTAGGACCCCCGGGGGAGACCCAGTACTTC.

The V gene is TRBV7-2, the J gene TRBJ2-1, with no clear D. Germline V gene sequence: CDR1 SGHTA, CDR2 FQGNSA. V lost 3 bases and J 6 bases, leaving 12 bases between the germline ends. CDR3 length equals 14 residues. CDR3 residues: CASSFLGMVNEQFF. The CDR3 DNA reads TGTGCCAGCAGCTTCTTAGGGATGGTCAATGAGCAGTTCTTC.

This chain connects TRBV18 to TRBJ1-2, with TRBD1 as a possible D gene (6 bases). The CDR3 has 13 amino acids. From germline, CDR1 is KGHSH and CDR2 LQKENI. V lost 3 bases and J 7 bases, leaving 12 bases between the germline ends. The CDR3 reads CASSPDSARGYTF. CDR3 bases: TGTGCCAGCTCACCGGACAGTGCCCGTGGCTACACCTTC.

The rearrangement links TRBV4-1 to TRBJ2-3; tentative D call: TRBD2 (6 bases). From germline, CDR1 is MGHRA and CDR2 YSYEKL. V gave up 0 bases and J gave up 7 bases, with 8 bases separating them. There are 13 residues in the CDR3. In DNA, the CDR3 is TGCGCCAGCAGCCAAGAGGGACTCAATACGCAGTATTTT. Amino acid sequence: CASSQEGLNTQYF.

This chain joins TRBV11-2 and TRBJ1-2; D not certain. V dropped 1 base and J dropped 14 bases, with 14 bases sitting between them. CDR3 length equals 12 residues. The V gene's germline CDR1 is SGHAT and CDR2 FQNNGV. CDR3 coding DNA: TGTGCCAGCAGCTTAGGGGGTGAACTGCGGACCTTC. This gives the protein CASSLGGELRTF. Full variable domain (missing parts from reference TRBV11-2 and TRBJ1-2): EAGVAQSPRYKIIEKRQSVAFWCNPISGHATLYWYQQILGQGPKLLIQFQNNGVVDDSQLPKDRFSAERLKGVDSTLKIQPAKLEDSAVYLCASSLGGELRTFGSGTRLTVV.

The chain combines TRBV15 with TRBJ2-1; D call uncertain. The CDR3 contains 14 residues. Germline assignment: CDR1 LNHNV and CDR2 YYDKDF (reference sequence). Trimming cost V 5 bases and J 5 bases, with 13 bases left between them. CDR3 nucleotide sequence: TGTGCCACCAGCCCAGCTAGTCTGGACAATGAGCAGTTCTTC. This codes for CATSPASLDNEQFF.

As concerns this clone: A far bigger clonotype differs at one base, so this is likely a read error. The J gene is TRBJ2-3, the V gene TRBV28, with 8 bases that match TRBD2. The CDR3 is made up of 14 amino acids. Unmatched junction bases numbered 7, after V lost 11 bases and J lost 0 bases. From germline, CDR1 is MDHEN and CDR2 SYDVKM. DNA for the CDR3: TGTGCCGGCTATAGCGGGGCTAGCACAGATACGCAGTATTTT. Amino acids: CAGYSGASTDTQYF. Together with reference TRBV28 and TRBJ2-3, the CDR3 gives the full variable domain: DVKVTQSSRYLVKRTGEKVFLECVQDMDHENMFWYRQDPGLGLRLIYFSYDVKMKEKGDIPEGYSVSREKKERFSLILESASTNQTSMYLCAGYSGASTDTQYFGPGTRLTVL.

This clone was observed at least ten times. The genes are TRBV7-2 and TRBJ2-3, with a tentative D call TRBD2 (6 bases). CDR3 length equals 13 residues. CDR1 and CDR2 (germline): SGHTA, FQGNSA. V lost 8 bases, J lost 6 bases, and 15 bases lay in between. The DNA for the CDR3 is TGTGCCAGCGTCCTGGGGGGAGCCGATACGCAGTATTTT. Translating gives CASVLGGADTQYF.

With respect to this clone: With a far larger clone one base away, a read error is the likely cause. The sample holds other DNA sequences that translate to the same CDR3. The rearrangement uses TRBV30 and TRBJ2-4; 9 bases agree with TRBD1. There are 14 residues in the CDR3. Germline CDR1 and CDR2: GTSNPN and SVGIG (reference sequence). CDR3 protein: CASDRGTSENIQYF. The CDR3 region has the DNA TGTGCCTCCGACAGGGGGACGTCGGAAAACATTCAGTACTTT.

This chain joins TRBV6-5 and TRBJ1-1; D perhaps matches TRBD1 (6 bases). Trimming removed 5 bases at V and 2 bases at J, with 12 bases between. This CDR3 is 14 amino acids long. The germline gives CDR1 MNHEY, CDR2 SVGAGI. The CDR3 loop reads CASSRGQPNTEAFF. CDR3 bases: TGTGCCAGCAGTCGTGGACAGCCAAACACTGAAGCTTTCTTT.

The chain carries TRBV9 and TRBJ1-3; no definite D call. Per the germline V gene, CDR1 is SGDLS and CDR2 is YYNGEE. V lost 0 bases to trimming and J lost 0 bases, with 10 bases between them. The CDR3 contains 16 residues. The CDR3 nucleotides are TGTGCCAGCAGCGTAGACCTGGCAAGCTCTGGAAACACCATATATTTT. Translation gives CASSVDLASSGNTIYF.

The V call is TRBV7-6, the J call TRBJ2-2, with TRBD1 matching over 8 bases. CDR3 length equals 15 residues. Germline values: CDR1 SGHVS, CDR2 FNYEAQ. The V gene end was trimmed by 5 bases and the J gene end by 5 bases; junction bases not matched to a gene: 7. The CDR3 loop reads CASSLHQGATGELFF. CDR3 nucleotides: TGTGCCAGCAGCCTCCACCAGGGGGCGACCGGGGAGCTGTTTTTT.

Remarks on this clone: A far bigger clonotype differs at one base, so this is likely a read error. Other DNA sequences within the sample encode an identical CDR3. V and J are TRBV9 and TRBJ1-4; TRBD1 aligns across 8 bases. With V trimmed by 4 bases and J by 7 bases, 6 bases remained unmatched. From germline, CDR1 is SGDLS and CDR2 YYNGEE. The CDR3 length is 14 residues. As DNA, the CDR3 is TGTGCCAGCAGCCAGGGGGCGGGGGTTGAAAAACTGTTTTTT. This gives the protein CASSQGAGVEKLFF.

This rearrangement joins TRBV19 to TRBJ2-5, with 12 bases identical to TRBD2. CDR3 size: 16 residues. Looked up from germline, CDR1 is LNHDA and CDR2 is SQIVND (reference sequence). V was pared by 3 bases and J by 4 bases, with 6 bases of the junction left unmatched. CDR3 sequence reads: CASSMTSGSVLETQYF. Written as DNA, the CDR3 is TGTGCCAGTAGTATGACTAGCGGGAGCGTATTAGAGACCCAGTACTTC.

In regard to this clone: It differs at one base from a far larger clone, so likely a read error. This sequence joins TRBV12-2 and TRBJ2-3; TRBD2 is taken as the D call from the table, unchecked against the DNA. TRBV12-2 is a pseudogene locus. This CDR3 is 18 amino acids long. In DNA form, the CDR3 reads TGTGCAAGTCGCCAACACAATAGCCCTAGCGGGGACACAGATACGCAGTATTTT. It is translated as CASRQHNSPSGDTDTQYF.

Here the CDR3 reads CASASYYEQYF. In DNA, the CDR3 is TGTGCCAGCGCCTCGTACTACGAGCAGTACTTC. The chain employs TRBV2 and TRBJ2-7; D gene ambiguous. The germline V and J ends were trimmed by 8 bases and 3 bases, with 8 bases remaining between them. The CDR3 loop spans 11 amino acids. Per germline, CDR1 SNHLY and CDR2 FYNNEI.

This chain joins TRBV7-6 and TRBJ2-7; TRBD1 aligns across 8 bases. CDR1 SGHVS and CDR2 FNYEAQ come from the germline V gene. The CDR3 consists of 15 residues. J gave up 3 bases and V 5 bases, and 9 bases lay outside the gene matches. The CDR3 coding sequence is TGTGCCAGCAGCATCCTCGGACAGGGAAACTACGAGCAGTACTTC. Translated, it gives CASSILGQGNYEQYF. Complete variable domain (other parts from reference TRBV7-6 and TRBJ2-7): GAGVSQSPRYKVTKRGQDVALRCDPISGHVSLYWYRQALGQGPEFLTYFNYEAQQDKSGLPNDRFSAERPEGSISTLTIQRTEQRDSAMYRCASSILGQGNYEQYFGPGTRLTVT.

V is TRBV7-2 and J is TRBJ2-3, with D possibly TRBD1 on 6 matching bases. The CDR3 has 17 amino acids. V lost 5 bases and J 2 bases, leaving 20 bases between the germline ends. Germline CDR1 SGHTA, CDR2 FQGNSA. This CDR3 is CASSPDRQVPTTDTQYF. As DNA, the CDR3 is TGTGCCAGCAGCCCCGACAGGCAGGTCCCCACCACAGATACGCAGTATTTT. Combining the CDR3 with reference TRBV7-2 and TRBJ2-3 gives the whole variable domain GAGVSQSPSNKVTEKGKDVELRCDPISGHTALYWYRQSLGQGLEFLIYFQGNSAPDKSGLPSDRFSAERTGGSVSTLTIQRTQQEDSAVYLCASSPDRQVPTTDTQYFGPGTRLTVL.

V and J are TRBV28 and TRBJ1-2; weak D call: TRBD1 (5 bases). The V end was cut by 5 bases, the J end by 6 bases, with 16 bases between. CDR3 length: 14 residues. Germline CDR1 reads MDHEN; CDR2 reads SYDVKM. CDR3 bases: TGTGCCAGCAGTCATGGACGGGGGGAAGATGGCTACACCTTC. It is translated as CASSHGRGEDGYTF.

The rearrangement joins TRBV7-2 to TRBJ2-2; D is uncertain. V dropped 2 bases and J dropped 7 bases, with 14 bases sitting between them. This CDR3 comprises 15 residues. The germline CDR1 and CDR2 sequences are SGHTA and FQGNSA. The CDR3 DNA sequence: TGTGCCAGCAGCTTATATTGGTGGAGTGACGGGGAGCTGTTTTTT. This codes for CASSLYWWSDGELFF.